Listed here are 31 T cell receptor beta chains from one sample, sequenced in a study of shared clonotypes between healthy human individuals. Profiled with immunoSEQ multiplex PCR; TCRdb holds only in-frame clones, not every one. This table has about 470,000 clones, roughly 77% appearing once. Specimen: PBMCs. The source is a woman aged 40 to 50 in good health. Some clones in this sample may be carry-over from other donors' samples.

This chain joins TRBV7-2 and TRBJ2-5, with 10 bases identical to TRBD2. CDR3 length: 14 residues. Germline CDR1 and CDR2: SGHTA and FQGNSA. Trimming at V came to 5 bases and at J to 8 bases, leaving 8 bases not matched to a gene. CDR3: CASSQGLALETQYF. For the CDR3, the DNA is TGTGCCAGCAGCCAGGGACTAGCGTTAGAAACCCAGTACTTC.

The chain carries TRBV9 and TRBJ2-1; no clear D gene. CDR1 and CDR2 (germline): SGDLS, YYNGEE. The ends were cut back, 3 bases at V and 1 base at J, with 8 bases in the middle. This CDR3 is 14 amino acids long. CDR3 loop: CASSGRSSYNEQFF. The DNA for the CDR3 is TGTGCCAGCAGCGGACGATCGTCCTACAATGAGCAGTTCTTC. Drawing the rest from reference TRBV9 and TRBJ2-1, the complete variable domain is DSGVTQTPKHLITATGQRVTLRCSPRSGDLSVYWYQQSLDQGLQFLIQYYNGEERAKGNILERFSAQQFPDLHSELNLSSLELGDSALYFCASSGRSSYNEQFFGPGTRLTVL.

The gene calls are TRBV7-9 and TRBJ1-2, with D uncertain. CDR1 and CDR2 (germline): SEHNR, FQNEAQ (reference sequence). Trimming shortened V by 1 base and J by 2 bases, and 5 bases separated the two germline ends. This CDR3 is built from 13 residues. CDR3 loop: CASSLDVNYGYTF. CDR3 sequence (DNA): TGTGCCAGCAGCTTAGACGTCAACTATGGCTACACCTTC.

The V and J genes are TRBV28 and TRBJ1-2; D not resolved. CDR3 length equals 14 residues. V was trimmed by 7 bases and J by 5 bases, leaving 17 bases between them. Germline CDR1 and CDR2: MDHEN and SYDVKM. The CDR3 protein is CASTFPGIRYGYTF. The CDR3 DNA reads as TGTGCCAGCACCTTTCCGGGAATAAGATATGGCTACACCTTC.

The V call is TRBV15, the J call TRBJ2-7, with 8 bases that match TRBD2. Losses at the gene ends were 0 bases for V and 4 bases for J; bases not matched to a gene: 14. The CDR3 consists of 18 residues. Germline V gene data show CDR1 as LNHNV and CDR2 as YYDKDF (reference sequence). This chain's CDR3 is CATSRDGGEREFIYEQYF. The CDR3 DNA sequence: TGTGCCACCAGCAGAGATGGGGGCGAGCGGGAGTTTATTTACGAGCAGTACTTC.

The V gene is TRBV27, the J gene TRBJ2-6; D is possibly TRBD2 (6 bases). CDR1 is MNHEY, CDR2 SMNVEV, per germline (reference sequence). Trimming left V 5 bases short and J 1 base short, with 21 bases between. The CDR3 is made up of 19 amino acids. In DNA, the CDR3 is TGTGCCAGCAGTCTTGGCCCGGGCGGGGATCTTTCTGGGGCCAACGTCCTGACTTTC. Its protein is CASSLGPGGDLSGANVLTF.

In this sample, this clone turned up a few times. This sample also contains other DNA sequences that code for the same CDR3. The rearrangement joins TRBV15 to TRBJ2-7; D call uncertain. The length of the CDR3 is 14 residues. The germline CDR1 and CDR2 sequences are LNHNV and YYDKDF (reference sequence). Trimming removed 0 bases from V and 4 bases from J, with 10 bases in between. The CDR3 protein is CATSRDKGRYEQYF. The CDR3 DNA is TGTGCCACCAGCAGAGATAAGGGCAGATACGAGCAGTACTTC.

The CDR3 DNA reads TGTGCCAGCAGTTGGGGACGGGTATACGAGCAGTACTTC. This gives the protein CASSWGRVYEQYF. This sequence joins TRBV6-1 and TRBJ2-7; D assignment may be TRBD1 or TRBD2 (5 bases each). The CDR3 is 13 residues long. Germline-derived CDR1 and CDR2 are MNHNS and SASEGT. V lost 5 bases and J 4 bases, leaving 12 bases between the germline ends.

The chain combines TRBV4-1 with TRBJ2-1; no clear D. The CDR3 sequence is 13 residues long. Between the trimmed V and J ends, which lost 1 base and 7 bases, there was a span of 8 bases. Germline V gene sequence: CDR1 MGHRA, CDR2 YSYEKL. The CDR3: CASSQGGPNEQFF. The CDR3 DNA sequence: TGCGCCAGCAGCCAAGGTGGTCCGAATGAGCAGTTCTTC.

The chain has TRBV4-2 and TRBJ2-3, with a tentative D call TRBD1 (6 bases). Trimming stripped 1 base from V and 4 bases from J, with 15 bases between. The V gene's germline CDR1 is LGHNA and CDR2 YNFKEQ. This CDR3 region has 16 residues. The CDR3 DNA sequence: TGTGCCAGCAGCCAAGTCGCAGGGGTAGTCCCAGATACGCAGTATTTT. Encoded protein: CASSQVAGVVPDTQYF.

The V call is TRBV15, the J call TRBJ2-1; the match to TRBD2 covers 11 bases. Trimming removed 1 base from V and 8 bases from J; junction bases left unmatched: 7. The CDR3 is 16 residues long. Germline CDR1 is LNHNV and CDR2 is YYDKDF (reference sequence). DNA for the CDR3: TGTGCCACCAGCAGAGTAAGGCTAGCGGGAGGCGATGAGCAGTTCTTC. This sequence encodes CATSRVRLAGGDEQFF.

V usage is TRBV2 and J usage is TRBJ2-7, with D tentatively TRBD2 (6 bases). The germline V gene has CDR1 SNHLY and CDR2 FYNNEI. The V gene lost 3 bases and the J gene lost 0 bases, with 12 bases spanning the gap. CDR3 size: 15 residues. CDR3 coding DNA: TGTGCCAGCAGTGAGTTCCGGGGGAGCTCCTACGAGCAGTACTTC. Protein: CASSEFRGSSYEQYF.

The V call is TRBV5-1, the J call TRBJ2-5; 9 nucleotides line up with TRBD2. Germline CDR1 SGHRS, CDR2 YFSETQ. V lost 1 base and J lost 5; bases outside the gene matches: 12. This CDR3 region has 17 residues. In DNA form, the CDR3 reads TGCGCCAGCAGCTTGACGGTCGGCGGGGGGGCGGCGGAGACCCAGTACTTC. Its translation: CASSLTVGGGAAETQYF.

This chain connects TRBV6-1 to TRBJ2-5, with 11 bases aligning to TRBD2. TRBJ2-7 explains the end of the DNA better; the J call may be wrong. Germline assignment: CDR1 MNHNS and CDR2 SASEGT. The CDR3 runs to 15 residues. The CDR3 protein is CASEGTSGSSYEQYF. The CDR3 DNA reads as TGTGCCAGCGAAGGAACTAGCGGGAGTTCCTACGAGCAGTACTTC.

The rearrangement links TRBV18 to TRBJ2-7; no firm D call. This CDR3 is built from 15 residues. Germline V gene sequence: CDR1 KGHSH, CDR2 LQKENI. V gave up 0 bases and J gave up 0 bases, with 9 bases separating them. The CDR3 loop reads CASSPPIRNSYEQYF. CDR3 coding DNA: TGTGCCAGCTCACCACCTATCAGGAACTCCTACGAGCAGTACTTC.

The V gene is TRBV30, the J gene TRBJ1-2, with 7 bases aligning to TRBD1. The germline CDR1 and CDR2 sequences are GTSNPN and SVGIG (reference sequence). The CDR3 consists of 12 residues. V trimming: 4 bases; J trimming: 4 bases; junction bases outside the gene matches: 3. CDR3 sequence (DNA): TGTGCCTGGATTCGGGACAGCTATGGCTACACCTTC. This sequence encodes CAWIRDSYGYTF.

V and J are TRBV4-3 and TRBJ2-2; 10 nucleotides agree with TRBD2. Germline V lookup: CDR1 LGHNA, CDR2 YSLEER. Losses at the gene ends were 4 bases for V and 1 base for J; bases not matched to a gene: 3. The CDR3 consists of 16 residues. CDR3 residues: CASSRRTSGNTGELFF. For the CDR3, the DNA is TGCGCCAGCAGCCGTAGGACTAGCGGGAACACCGGGGAGCTGTTTTTT.

J is TRBJ2-2 and V is TRBV9; maybe TRBD1 (5 bases). The germline CDR1 and CDR2 sequences are SGDLS and YYNGEE. V lost 6 bases, J lost 1 base, and 7 bases lay in between. The CDR3 consists of 13 residues. CDR3 sequence reads: CASTRGNTGELFF. CDR3 DNA sequence: TGTGCCAGCACTAGGGGGAACACCGGGGAGCTGTTTTTT.

This rearrangement joins TRBV5-4 to TRBJ2-7; no firm D call. This CDR3 contains 13 residues. From germline, CDR1 is SGHNT and CDR2 YYREEE (reference sequence). Trimming left V 0 bases short and J 4 bases short, with 8 bases between. This chain's CDR3 is CASSLDQTYEQYF. The CDR3 nucleotides are TGTGCCAGCAGCTTGGATCAGACTTACGAGCAGTACTTC.

The V call is TRBV28, the J call TRBJ2-1; 8 nucleotides align to TRBD2. There are 15 residues in the CDR3. The germline gives CDR1 MDHEN, CDR2 SYDVKM. Losses at the gene ends were 3 bases for V and 6 bases for J; bases not matched to a gene: 7. CDR3: CASSFLVAGINEQFF. The CDR3 region has the DNA TGTGCCAGCAGTTTTTTGGTAGCGGGAATCAATGAGCAGTTCTTC.

This clone is a singleton in its sample. This rearrangement joins TRBV5-6 to TRBJ2-7, with D maybe TRBD1 (6 bases). The V gene lost 2 bases and the J gene lost 6 bases, with 18 bases spanning the gap. The CDR3 consists of 15 residues. CDR1 SGHDT and CDR2 YYEEEE come from the germline V gene. The CDR3 DNA reads as TGTGCCAGCAGCTTCCCCTCGGTTGGGGGCTCCGAGCAGTACTTC. Amino acid sequence: CASSFPSVGGSEQYF.

The chain uses TRBV27 and TRBJ2-7, with TRBD2 matching 10 bases. The CDR3 has 18 amino acids. Germline trimming cut 0 bases from V and 6 bases from J; bases unmatched to any gene: 14. Germline values: CDR1 MNHEY, CDR2 SMNVEV (reference sequence). This CDR3 reads CASSLSTSGSGWHFEQYF. The CDR3 nucleotides read TGTGCCAGCAGTTTATCGACTAGCGGGTCTGGGTGGCATTTCGAGCAGTACTTC.

This clone was detected only a few times. J is TRBJ1-3 and V is TRBV29-1; unclear D gene. V lost 3 bases, J lost 3 bases, and 3 bases lay in between. CDR3 length equals 11 residues. Germline V gives CDR1 SQVTM, CDR2 ANQGSEA. The CDR3 region has the DNA TGCAGCGTTGAGGTTGGAAACACCATATATTTT. Protein product: CSVEVGNTIYF. Supplemented by reference TRBV29-1 and TRBJ1-3, the full variable domain reads SAVISQKPSRDICQRGTSLTIQCQVDSQVTMMFWYRQQPGQSLTLIATANQGSEATYESGFVIDKFPISRPNLTFSTLTVSNMSPEDSSIYLCSVEVGNTIYFGEGSWLTVV.

About this clone itself: Other DNA sequences from this sample encode an identical CDR3 as well. The chain has TRBV28 and TRBJ2-5; either TRBD1 or TRBD2 may fit D (7 bases each). Trimming stripped 5 bases from V and 5 bases from J, with 18 bases between. The germline V gene has CDR1 MDHEN and CDR2 SYDVKM. CDR3 length: 15 amino acids. CDR3 bases: TGTGCCAGCAGTCGACCTCGACAGGGAGGGGAGACCCAGTACTTC. Residues: CASSRPRQGGETQYF.

In its sample, this clone was seen once. The rearrangement uses TRBV5-1 and TRBJ2-2; 12 bases match TRBD2. The V segment lost 5 bases and the J segment 5 bases; nucleotides outside the gene matches: 7. Germline values: CDR1 SGHRS, CDR2 YFSETQ. This CDR3 has 16 residues. The CDR3 DNA reads TGCGCCAGCAGGCCGACTAGCGGGAGCGGTACCGGGGAGCTGTTTTTT. Translation: CASRPTSGSGTGELFF.

This clone came up a few times. The gene calls are TRBV28 and TRBJ2-7, with TRBD2 matching over 8 bases. The V gene end was trimmed by 4 bases and the J gene end by 5 bases; junction bases not matched to a gene: 10. The CDR3 totals 15 residues. The germline V gene encodes CDR1 MDHEN and CDR2 SYDVKM. This chain's CDR3 is CASSWAAGVLHEQYF. The CDR3 region has the DNA TGTGCCAGCAGTTGGGCAGCGGGAGTCCTCCACGAGCAGTACTTC.

This clone was found once. J is TRBJ1-1 and V is TRBV7-9, with 7 bases matching TRBD1. Unmatched junction bases numbered 7, after V lost 5 bases and J lost 1 base. CDR3 length: 15 amino acids. Germline CDR1 SEHNR, CDR2 FQNEAQ (reference sequence). The CDR3: CASSRAGTANTEAFF. DNA for the CDR3: TGTGCCAGCAGCCGAGCCGGGACAGCGAACACTGAAGCTTTCTTT.

The CDR3 coding sequence is TGCGCCAGCAGCCAAGTATACCCTAGTCTCACTGAGCAGTTCTTC. Amino acids: CASSQVYPSLTEQFF. J is TRBJ2-1 and V is TRBV4-1; no definite D call. CDR1 is MGHRA and CDR2 is YSYEKL in the germline V gene. V lost 1 base, J lost 9 bases, and 16 bases lay in between. The CDR3 length is 15 residues.

This clone was seen only a few times. J is TRBJ2-7 and V is TRBV18; TRBD2 aligns across 8 bases. CDR3 size: 16 residues. CDR1 is KGHSH, CDR2 LQKENI, per germline. V lost 0 bases and J lost 4; bases outside the gene matches: 8. The CDR3 nucleotides are TGTGCCAGCTCACCACCGAGCGGGAGTCATGGGTACGAGCAGTACTTC. This gives the protein CASSPPSGSHGYEQYF.

This sequence joins TRBV5-1 and TRBJ2-3, with unresolved D. The CDR3 consists of 12 residues. Germline CDR1 reads SGHRS; CDR2 reads YFSETQ. The V end was cut by 1 base, the J end by 6 bases, with 6 bases between. The CDR3 region has the DNA TGCGCCAGCAGCTTGACGGCGGATACGCAGTATTTT. It encodes CASSLTADTQYF. The full variable domain, completed using reference TRBV5-1 and TRBJ2-3, is KAGVTQTPRYLIKTRGQQVTLSCSPISGHRSVSWYQQTPGQGLQFLFEYFSETQRNKGNFPGRFSGRQFSNSRSEMNVSTLELGDSALYLCASSLTADTQYFGPGTRLTVL.

The chain joins TRBV5-1 to TRBJ2-7; the D call may be TRBD1 or TRBD2 (5 bases each). CDR1 and CDR2 (germline): SGHRS, YFSETQ. CDR3 length: 14 amino acids. Trimming shortened V by 4 bases and J by 2 bases, and 13 bases separated the two germline ends. The CDR3 loop is CASSQGRGAYEQYF. As DNA, the CDR3 is TGCGCCAGCAGCCAGGGACGTGGGGCCTACGAGCAGTACTTC. Together with reference TRBV5-1 and TRBJ2-7, the CDR3 gives the full variable domain: KAGVTQTPRYLIKTRGQQVTLSCSPISGHRSVSWYQQTPGQGLQFLFEYFSETQRNKGNFPGRFSGRQFSNSRSEMNVSTLELGDSALYLCASSQGRGAYEQYFGPGTRLTVT.